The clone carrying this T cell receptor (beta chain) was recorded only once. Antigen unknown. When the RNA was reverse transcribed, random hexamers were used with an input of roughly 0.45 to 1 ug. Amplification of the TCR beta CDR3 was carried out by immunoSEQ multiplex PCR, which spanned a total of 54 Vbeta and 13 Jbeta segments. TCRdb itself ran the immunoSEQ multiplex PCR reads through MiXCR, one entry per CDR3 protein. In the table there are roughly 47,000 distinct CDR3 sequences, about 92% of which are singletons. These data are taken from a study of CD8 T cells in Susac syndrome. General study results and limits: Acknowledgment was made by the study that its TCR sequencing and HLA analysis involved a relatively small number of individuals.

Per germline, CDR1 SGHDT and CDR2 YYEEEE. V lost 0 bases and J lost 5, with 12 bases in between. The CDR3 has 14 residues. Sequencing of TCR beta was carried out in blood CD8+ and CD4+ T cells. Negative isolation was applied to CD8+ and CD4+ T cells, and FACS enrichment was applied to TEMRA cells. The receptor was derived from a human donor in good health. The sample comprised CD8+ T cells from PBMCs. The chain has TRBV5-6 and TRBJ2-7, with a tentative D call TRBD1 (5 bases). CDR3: CASSLARVGHEQYF. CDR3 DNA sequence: TGTGCCAGCAGCTTGGCCAGGGTTGGCCACGAGCAGTACTTC.